The 23 T cell receptor beta chains in this list originate from one sample, sequenced in a study of cytomegalovirus exposure and HLA in healthy donors. It was with 60 Vbeta and 13 Jbeta primers that the PCR ran. Sequenced by immunoSEQ multiplex PCR; TCRdb stores in-frame clones only, minus some. The repertoire has 150,000 or so clones, around three quarters of them found once; the top ten carry around 2.9%. The sample was PBMCs. The receptors stem from a man between 35 and 55 years old in good health and CMV-seropositive.

The V and J genes are TRBV15 and TRBJ1-5; D possibly corresponds to TRBD1 (5 bases). V was cut by 4 bases and J by 4 bases, with 17 bases left in between. Germline V gene sequence: CDR1 LNHNV, CDR2 YYDKDF (reference sequence). This CDR3 comprises 16 residues. The CDR3 spells CATSTRAGGRNQPQHF. Here the CDR3 DNA reads TGTGCCACCAGCACCCGAGCCGGGGGTAGGAATCAGCCCCAGCATTTT. Drawing the rest from reference TRBV15 and TRBJ1-5, the complete variable domain is DAMVIQNPRYQVTQFGKPVTLSCSQTLNHNVMYWYQQKSSQAPKLLFHYYDKDFNNEADTPDNFQSRRPNTSFCFLDIRSPGLGDTAMYLCATSTRAGGRNQPQHFGDGTRLSIL.

V gene TRBV30 combines with J gene TRBJ2-2; TRBD1 might be the D (5 bases). Trimming took off 0 bases at V and 6 bases at J, with 8 bases between the two ends. Germline V gives CDR1 GTSNPN, CDR2 SVGIG (reference sequence). The CDR3 is 13 residues long. CDR3 region: CAWSVIGAGELFF. The CDR3 DNA is TGTGCCTGGAGTGTTATAGGGGCCGGGGAGCTGTTTTTT.

This sequence joins TRBV6-1 and TRBJ2-7; D is unresolved. V lost 7 bases and J 3 bases, leaving 19 bases between the germline ends. Germline V gene sequence: CDR1 MNHNS, CDR2 SASEGT. The CDR3 runs to 15 residues. The CDR3, as DNA: TGTGCCAGCACACCGACCGACGCGGTTGGCTACGAGCAGTACTTC. As protein: CASTPTDAVGYEQYF.

The rearrangement uses TRBV30 and TRBJ1-4, with unresolved D. The V gene's germline CDR1 is GTSNPN and CDR2 SVGIG (reference sequence). The V and J ends lost 7 bases and 0 bases respectively, with 12 bases between them. This CDR3 is built from 14 residues. The DNA of the CDR3 is TGTGCCTCCCGCCACGACACAACTAATGAAAAACTGTTTTTT. Its translation: CASRHDTTNEKLFF. Based on the CDR3 plus reference TRBV30 and TRBJ1-4, the full variable domain is SQTIHQWPATLVQPVGSPLSLECTVEGTSNPNLYWYRQAAGRGLQLLFYSVGIGQISSEVPQNLSASRPQDRQFILSSKKLLLSDSGFYLCASRHDTTNEKLFFGSGTQLSVL.

The rearrangement joins TRBV6-5 to TRBJ1-1; a possible D gene is TRBD1 (5 bases). This CDR3 has 15 amino acids. The V and J ends lost 0 bases and 0 bases respectively, with 8 bases between them. Germline CDR1 reads MNHEY; CDR2 reads SVGAGI. CDR3 bases: TGTGCCAGCAGTTACTCGGCAGGGATGAACACTGAAGCTTTCTTT. It codes for CASSYSAGMNTEAFF.

V usage is TRBV7-6 and J usage is TRBJ2-4; maybe TRBD2 (6 bases). V was cut by 5 bases and J by 7 bases, with 21 bases left in between. The V gene's germline CDR1 is SGHVS and CDR2 FNYEAQ. The CDR3 extends over 16 amino acids. The CDR3 reads CASSPASGGRVNIQYF. CDR3 nucleotides: TGTGCCAGCAGCCCAGCATCCGGGGGTAGAGTGAACATTCAGTACTTC.

The rearrangement links TRBV27 to TRBJ2-1; 9 bases map to TRBD2. The CDR3 has 13 amino acids. The J segment lost 8 bases and the V segment lost 9 bases, leaving 8 bases of the junction unmatched. Germline-derived CDR1 and CDR2 are MNHEY and SMNVEV (reference sequence). In DNA form, the CDR3 reads TGTGCCAGTGCGGGAGGGCCTGCCGATGAGCAGTTCTTC. Translated, it gives CASAGGPADEQFF.

This clone came up once. This sequence joins TRBV28 and TRBJ2-3; D is perhaps TRBD1 (5 bases). There are 15 residues in the CDR3. The germline V and J ends were trimmed by 2 bases and 2 bases, with 11 bases remaining between them. Germline values: CDR1 MDHEN, CDR2 SYDVKM. The CDR3 reads CASSLRQGPTDTQYF. CDR3 bases: TGTGCCAGCAGTTTAAGGCAGGGCCCCACAGATACGCAGTATTTT.

A single count supports this clone. The V gene is TRBV5-1, the J gene TRBJ2-1; perhaps TRBD1 as D (6 bases). Germline lookup yields CDR1 SGHRS and CDR2 YFSETQ. The CDR3 has 13 residues. V lost 1 base and J lost 8, with 10 bases in between. The CDR3 DNA sequence: TGCGCCAGCAGCTTGACAGGGATCGATGAGCAGTTCTTC. It encodes CASSLTGIDEQFF.

CDR3 sequence: CASSLRAGAMNTEAFF. In nucleotides, the CDR3 is TGCGCCAGCAGCCTCAGGGCGGGGGCCATGAACACTGAAGCTTTCTTT. This chain connects TRBV4-1 to TRBJ1-1; the D gene is possibly TRBD1 (6 bases). V shed 4 bases and J shed 0 bases, with 15 bases lying between them. The CDR3 runs 16 residues. The germline gives CDR1 MGHRA, CDR2 YSYEKL.

The J gene is TRBJ1-1, the V gene TRBV12-2. TRBV12-2 is listed as a pseudogene. The CDR3 loop spans 16 amino acids. CDR3 bases: TGTGCAAGTCGCTTAGCGGTGGGGGGGTTGGACGCTGAAGCTTTCTTT. This encodes CASRLAVGGLDAEAFF.

The chain combines TRBV5-1 with TRBJ2-5; 16 positions match TRBD2. The CDR3 totals 17 residues. Looked up from germline, CDR1 is SGHRS and CDR2 is YFSETQ. The junction had 5 bases not matched to a gene; V was cut back by 5 bases and J by 1 base. The CDR3 protein is CASRPGLAGGPQETQYF. CDR3 DNA sequence: TGCGCCAGCAGACCGGGACTAGCGGGAGGGCCCCAAGAGACCCAGTACTTC. Drawing the rest from reference TRBV5-1 and TRBJ2-5, the complete variable domain is KAGVTQTPRYLIKTRGQQVTLSCSPISGHRSVSWYQQTPGQGLQFLFEYFSETQRNKGNFPGRFSGRQFSNSRSEMNVSTLELGDSALYLCASRPGLAGGPQETQYFGPGTRLLVL.

The chain couples TRBV27 to TRBJ2-1; 13 bases are a match to TRBD2. The V gene end was trimmed by 3 bases and the J gene end by 10 bases; junction bases not matched to a gene: 6. The CDR3 consists of 15 residues. The V gene's germline CDR1 is MNHEY and CDR2 SMNVEV (reference sequence). The CDR3, as DNA: TGTGCCAGCAGTTTCGGACTAGCGGGAGCTAGGGAGCAGTTCTTC. Residues: CASSFGLAGAREQFF.

A remark on this clone: One end of the junction is discordant with germline, which a read error may explain. The CDR3 DNA reads TGTGCCAGCAGCTTGGGGCTCGGACAGGCAACAGATACGCGGTATTTT. Translated, it gives CASSLGLGQATDTRYF. The chain is built from TRBV7-7 and TRBJ2-3, with TRBD1 identical over 7 bases. The CDR3 totals 16 residues. The germline V gene encodes CDR1 SSHAT and CDR2 FNYEAQ (reference sequence).

This clone was observed a single time. Here the CDR3 reads CASSLAGQGSYEQYF. The CDR3 DNA sequence: TGCGCCAGCAGCTTGGCCGGACAGGGATCCTACGAGCAGTACTTC. The chain combines TRBV5-1 with TRBJ2-7; TRBD1 matches 8 bases. This CDR3 is 15 amino acids long. The germline gives CDR1 SGHRS, CDR2 YFSETQ. The junction had 3 bases not matched to a gene; V was cut back by 0 bases and J by 1 base.

This clone was observed a single time. This sequence joins TRBV30 and TRBJ1-1; 9 bases map to TRBD1. V trimming: 5 bases; J trimming: 4 bases; junction bases outside the gene matches: 5. The CDR3 consists of 13 residues. Germline CDR1 is GTSNPN and CDR2 is SVGIG (reference sequence). The CDR3 is CAWWDRVGTEAFF. The CDR3 DNA sequence: TGTGCCTGGTGGGACAGGGTGGGCACTGAAGCTTTCTTT.

The chain has TRBV2 and TRBJ1-1; 9 bases are shared with TRBD1. There are 14 residues in the CDR3. J gave up 3 bases and V 4 bases, and 3 bases lay outside the gene matches. CDR1 and CDR2 (germline): SNHLY, FYNNEI. CDR3 sequence reads: CASSVQGADTEAFF. CDR3 DNA: TGTGCCAGCAGTGTACAGGGGGCTGACACTGAAGCTTTCTTT.

Concerning this clone itself: One junction end disagrees with the germline gene, perhaps due to a read error. This chain connects TRBV7-9 to TRBJ2-5; D remains ambiguous. CDR1 is SEHNR and CDR2 is FQNEAQ in the germline V gene (reference sequence). The CDR3 length is 13 residues. CDR3 nucleotide sequence: TGTTCCAGCAGCTTACTAACTGCAGAGACCCAGTACTTC. It codes for CSSSLLTAETQYF.

This chain joins TRBV7-6 and TRBJ1-5, with D unclear. Germline-derived CDR1 and CDR2 are SGHVS and FNYEAQ. The CDR3 length is 15 residues. Between the trimmed V and J ends, which lost 1 base and 0 bases, there was a span of 7 bases. The CDR3 spells CASSLGQSSNQPQHF. The DNA for the CDR3 is TGTGCCAGCAGCTTAGGACAATCTAGCAATCAGCCCCAGCATTTT.

The rearrangement uses TRBV5-1 and TRBJ2-1, with 12 bases fitting TRBD2. The CDR3 length is 15 residues. Looked up from germline, CDR1 is SGHRS and CDR2 is YFSETQ. V trimming: 4 bases; J trimming: 3 bases; junction bases outside the gene matches: 2. In DNA, the CDR3 is TGCGCCAGCAGCGTGACTAGCGGGAGCTACAATGAGCAGTTCTTC. Protein sequence: CASSVTSGSYNEQFF.

This clone has just one count. This chain links TRBV5-8 with TRBJ2-1; D ambiguous. Germline V gives CDR1 SGHTS, CDR2 YDEGEE. V was pared by 6 bases and J by 9 bases, with 10 bases between. This CDR3 contains 11 residues. As DNA, the CDR3 is TGTGCCAGCACCACCGGTACTGAGCAGTTCTTC. This gives the protein CASTTGTEQFF.

The V call is TRBV7-3, the J call TRBJ2-7, with D possibly matching TRBD2 (5 bases). Trimming shortened V by 2 bases and J by 5 bases, and 10 bases separated the two germline ends. Germline CDR1 SGHTA, CDR2 FQGTGA. This CDR3 spans 13 amino acids. This CDR3 is CASSLGGVHEQYF. The CDR3 DNA reads as TGTGCCAGCAGCTTAGGAGGTGTCCACGAGCAGTACTTC. Complete variable domain (other parts from reference TRBV7-3 and TRBJ2-7): GAGVSQTPSNKVTEKGKYVELRCDPISGHTALYWYRQSLGQGPEFLIYFQGTGAADDSGLPNDRFFAVRPEGSVSTLKIQRTERGDSAVYLCASSLGGVHEQYFGPGTRLTVT.

The rearrangement joins TRBV30 to TRBJ1-2, with a possible D match to TRBD1 (6 bases). The CDR3 has 13 amino acids. The V gene lost 3 bases and the J gene lost 7 bases, with 15 bases spanning the gap. The germline V gene has CDR1 GTSNPN and CDR2 SVGIG (reference sequence). The CDR3: CAWSIRGAGGYTF. DNA of the CDR3: TGTGCCTGGAGCATCCGGGGGGCCGGTGGCTACACCTTC.